This paragraph covers one T cell receptor (beta chain) sequence. Clones were sequenced by immunoSEQ multiplex PCR, and TCRdb holds only the in-frame ones, with some missing. This sample carries 150,000 to 200,000 clones, roughly 86% of them seen once, and the ten largest clones take 20% to 25%. The data are from a study of blood T cell repertoires in COVID-19. Overall study: Both acute and convalescent COVID-19 samples were obtained from the United States, Italy and Spain. Sources were T cells, B-cell-depleted T cells, or PBMCs; the material itself was cDNA or gDNA.

The study drew participants aged about 18 to 95 years from 24 US areas. The length of the CDR3 is 15 residues. Germline CDR1 is LNHDA and CDR2 is SQIVND (reference sequence). V lost 6 bases to trimming and J lost 7 bases; unmatched junction nucleotides: 9. The TCR originated in a middle-aged woman in a cohort exposed to, infected with or recovered from COVID-19 (not recorded which). This chain links TRBV19 with TRBJ1-5, with 10 nucleotides matching TRBD1. The sample was PBMCs or T cells enriched from blood (not recorded which). In nucleotides, the CDR3 is TGTGCCAGTAGGTACCAGACAGGGGGCCGGCAGCCCCAGCATTTT. It yields the protein CASRYQTGGRQPQHF.